Shown below are 24 T cell receptor beta chains from a single sample sequenced in a study of blood T cell repertoires in COVID-19. Clones were sequenced by immunoSEQ multiplex PCR, and TCRdb holds only the in-frame ones, with some missing. Of a few hundred thousand clones listed, 88% were seen once; the top ten hold more than 1%. Sequencing was done on a sample of PBMCs or T cells enriched from blood (not recorded which). The receptors come from a woman between 18 and 30 years old who had recovered from COVID-19.

J is TRBJ2-3 and V is TRBV11-2; 7 bases are a match to TRBD1. The ends lost 5 bases at V and 1 base at J; junction bases unmatched: 6. The CDR3 loop spans 15 amino acids. The germline V gene has CDR1 SGHAT and CDR2 FQNNGV. The CDR3 region is CASSLPGQGTDTQYF. For the CDR3, the DNA is TGTGCCAGCAGCCTTCCCGGACAGGGCACAGATACGCAGTATTTT.

The rearrangement links TRBV13 to TRBJ2-1; possible D gene TRBD2, 5 bases. The CDR3 spans 14 residues. Germline values: CDR1 PRHDT, CDR2 FYEKMQ (reference sequence). V was pared by 5 bases and J by 4 bases, with 12 bases between. Here the CDR3 DNA reads TGTGCCAGCAGCGCCCGCCGGGGATACAATGAGCAGTTCTTC. As protein: CASSARRGYNEQFF.

The rearrangement joins TRBV30 to TRBJ1-5; no clear D. The CDR3 runs to 17 residues. V dropped 3 bases and J dropped 2 bases, with 20 bases sitting between them. Per germline, CDR1 GTSNPN and CDR2 SVGIG (reference sequence). The CDR3 DNA follows: TGTGCCTGGAGCCCCCAGAGGACGGGATCGGGCAATCAGCCCCAGCATTTT. Its protein is CAWSPQRTGSGNQPQHF.

The rearrangement uses TRBV2 and TRBJ1-2, with 8 bases identical to TRBD1. The V and J ends lost 1 base and 6 bases, in that order; junction bases with no gene match: 4. The CDR3 spans 14 residues. Germline loops: CDR1 SNHLY, CDR2 FYNNEI. The CDR3 nucleotides are TGTGCCAGCAGTGAAGGGACAGGGATCCATGGCTACACCTTC. The encoded protein is CASSEGTGIHGYTF.

This clone was seen just once. This chain links TRBV2 with TRBJ1-6, with 11 nucleotides matching TRBD1. V lost 10 bases, J lost 14 bases, and 19 bases stayed unmatched. The germline V gene has CDR1 SNHLY and CDR2 FYNNEI. The CDR3 totals 16 residues. The CDR3 loop reads CATNSDRGRGIQALHF. CDR3 nucleotides: TGTGCCACAAACTCGGACAGGGGGCGAGGAATTCAGGCCCTCCACTTT.

The chain joins TRBV4-1 to TRBJ1-1, with unresolved D. CDR1 and CDR2 from the germline V gene are MGHRA and YSYEKL. V was cut by 0 bases and J by 3 bases, with 23 bases left in between. The CDR3 runs to 19 residues. Here the CDR3 DNA reads TGCGCCAGCAGCCAAGATCTAGTGGGGAGGTTTTTCGAGTACACTGAAGCTTTCTTT. It is translated as CASSQDLVGRFFEYTEAFF.

This clone was counted between two and nine times. Here the CDR3 reads CASSLGHLNTEAFF. CDR3 DNA: TGTGCCAGCAGCTTGGGACATCTGAACACTGAAGCTTTCTTT. The V call is TRBV5-8, the J call TRBJ1-1; the D is unclear. The CDR3 is 14 residues long. Trimming removed 0 bases from V and 0 bases from J, with 6 bases in between. Germline V gives CDR1 SGHTS, CDR2 YDEGEE.

The chain couples TRBV19 to TRBJ1-1; D not certain. The CDR3 is 12 amino acids. The germline gives CDR1 LNHDA, CDR2 SQIVND (reference sequence). With 6 bases removed from V and 7 bases from J, the gap between germline ends came to 12 bases. The CDR3: CASSMEGVEAFF. The CDR3 DNA sequence: TGTGCCAGTAGCATGGAGGGCGTTGAAGCTTTCTTT. Complete variable domain (other parts from reference TRBV19 and TRBJ1-1): DGGITQSPKYLFRKEGQNVTLSCEQNLNHDAMYWYRQDPGQGLRLIYYSQIVNDFQKGDIAEGYSVSREKKESFPLTVTSAQKNPTAFYLCASSMEGVEAFFGQGTRLTVV.

The chain uses TRBV5-1 and TRBJ2-2, with D maybe TRBD1 (5 bases). The CDR3 contains 16 residues. CDR1 is SGHRS and CDR2 is YFSETQ in the germline V gene. V was trimmed by 1 base and J by 1 base, leaving 11 bases between them. The CDR3, as DNA: TGCGCCAGCAGCTTGAATCAGGGAAGGAACACCGGGGAGCTGTTTTTT. This sequence encodes CASSLNQGRNTGELFF.

The genes are TRBV15 and TRBJ1-3, with D possibly matching TRBD1 (6 bases). V was cut by 2 bases and J by 0 bases, with 11 bases left in between. The CDR3 loop spans 16 amino acids. The V gene's germline CDR1 is LNHNV and CDR2 YYDKDF (reference sequence). CDR3 residues: CATSRKIQGSGNTIYF. In DNA, the CDR3 is TGTGCCACCAGCAGAAAAATACAGGGCTCTGGAAACACCATATATTTT.

This clone occurred once. The CDR3 sequence: CASSLTPTGITEAFF. CDR3 nucleotide sequence: TGTGCCAGCAGCCTTACCCCGACAGGTATCACTGAAGCTTTCTTT. The chain joins TRBV6-5 to TRBJ1-1, with D perhaps TRBD1 (6 bases). The CDR3 is 15 residues long. Germline lookup yields CDR1 MNHEY and CDR2 SVGAGI. V shed 6 bases and J shed 4 bases, with 18 bases lying between them.

V is TRBV18 and J is TRBJ1-6; D may be TRBD1 (5 bases). Trimming left V 4 bases short and J 3 bases short, with 13 bases between. CDR3 size: 16 residues. In germline, CDR1 is KGHSH, CDR2 LQKENI. This CDR3 reads CASSLRTGVYNSPLHF. For the CDR3, the DNA is TGTGCCAGCTCACTACGAACAGGAGTCTATAATTCACCCCTCCACTTT.

The chain carries TRBV6-5 and TRBJ1-5; 9 bases match TRBD1. CDR1 and CDR2 (germline): MNHEY, SVGAGI. The V and J ends lost 7 bases and 6 bases, in that order; junction bases with no gene match: 10. The CDR3 covers 15 residues. The CDR3 sequence: CASTMGQGRIQPQHF. CDR3 sequence (DNA): TGTGCCAGCACCATGGGACAGGGCAGAATTCAGCCCCAGCATTTT.

This rearrangement joins TRBV9 to TRBJ1-6; TRBD1 agrees at 11 bases. CDR1 and CDR2 from the germline V gene are SGDLS and YYNGEE. The length of the CDR3 is 14 residues. The V and J ends lost 3 bases and 8 bases, in that order; junction bases with no gene match: 1. The chain's CDR3 is CASSEGQGDSPLHF. DNA for the CDR3: TGTGCCAGCAGCGAGGGACAGGGGGATTCACCCCTCCACTTT.

This chain links TRBV18 with TRBJ1-5; 8 bases line up with TRBD1. CDR3 length: 11 amino acids. The ends lost 6 bases at V and 11 bases at J; junction bases unmatched: 3. Germline V gene sequence: CDR1 KGHSH, CDR2 LQKENI. For the CDR3, the DNA is TGTGCCAGCTCGCCAGGGGGCACCCAGCATTTT. Its protein product is CASSPGGTQHF.

The genes are TRBV6-5 and TRBJ1-2; no firm D call. Per germline, CDR1 MNHEY and CDR2 SVGAGI. The CDR3 has 11 residues. V gave up 7 bases and J gave up 3 bases, with 6 bases separating them. Written as DNA, the CDR3 is TGTGCCAGCATCACAGACTATGGCTACACCTTC. Protein sequence: CASITDYGYTF.

V and J are TRBV2 and TRBJ1-2; TRBD1 agrees at 11 bases. Germline CDR1 SNHLY, CDR2 FYNNEI. The ends lost 6 bases at V and 5 bases at J; junction bases unmatched: 5. This CDR3 comprises 14 residues. The CDR3 coding sequence is TGTGCCAGCAGCGTCGGGGACAGGGGGTATGGCTACACCTTC. Translation: CASSVGDRGYGYTF.

In this sample, this clone turned up once. The rearrangement links TRBV30 to TRBJ2-2, with D possibly matching TRBD2 (6 bases). This CDR3 has 14 amino acids. Germline lookup yields CDR1 GTSNPN and CDR2 SVGIG (reference sequence). Trimming pared 3 bases from V and 6 bases from J, leaving 14 bases between. In DNA, the CDR3 is TGTGCCTGGAGCGGGGGATGGGAGGCCGGGGAGCTGTTTTTT. It is translated as CAWSGGWEAGELFF.

The chain is built from TRBV29-1 and TRBJ1-2; a weak D match, TRBD1 (5 bases). Germline values: CDR1 SQVTM, CDR2 ANQGSEA. V was trimmed by 5 bases and J by 8 bases, leaving 15 bases between them. The CDR3 sequence is 12 residues long. The CDR3 loop is CSVYSGVEGYTF. The CDR3 nucleotides read TGCAGCGTTTATTCGGGGGTCGAGGGCTACACCTTC.

This clone was observed at least ten times. This sequence joins TRBV7-2 and TRBJ2-1; 10 bases are shared with TRBD2. The length of the CDR3 is 17 residues. With V trimmed by 6 bases and J by 3 bases, 11 bases remained unmatched. CDR1 and CDR2 from the germline V gene are SGHTA and FQGNSA. The CDR3 DNA follows: TGTGCCAGCAGTCCACCACCCGGGACTAGCGTCTACAATGAGCAGTTCTTC. This encodes CASSPPPGTSVYNEQFF.

The rearrangement uses TRBV28 and TRBJ1-1, with a weak D call TRBD1 (5 bases). The CDR3 has 14 amino acids. The germline V and J ends were trimmed by 6 bases and 1 base, with 12 bases remaining between them. Germline CDR1 is MDHEN and CDR2 is SYDVKM. The CDR3 DNA follows: TGTGCCAGCAGCCGCGCAGGGCCGAACACTGAAGCTTTCTTT. Encoded protein: CASSRAGPNTEAFF.

The chain employs TRBV11-2 and TRBJ1-5; the match to TRBD1 covers 7 bases. In germline, CDR1 is SGHAT, CDR2 FQNNGV. With V trimmed by 5 bases and J by 4 bases, 2 bases remained unmatched. The CDR3 covers 13 residues. This CDR3 is CASSAQGNQPQHF. Here the CDR3 DNA reads TGTGCCAGCAGCGCACAGGGGAATCAGCCCCAGCATTTT.

The chain carries TRBV30 and TRBJ2-2; D not resolved. The V and J ends lost 2 bases and 8 bases respectively, with 15 bases between them. The CDR3 consists of 14 residues. Germline values: CDR1 GTSNPN, CDR2 SVGIG (reference sequence). The CDR3 DNA reads TGTGCCTGGAGTTTCTCAAGAGGTTCGGGGGAGCTGTTTTTT. Translating it yields CAWSFSRGSGELFF. Looking up the rest from reference TRBV30 and TRBJ2-2 gives the full variable domain: SQTIHQWPATLVQPVGSPLSLECTVEGTSNPNLYWYRQAAGRGLQLLFYSVGIGQISSEVPQNLSASRPQDRQFILSSKKLLLSDSGFYLCAWSFSRGSGELFFGEGSRLTVL.

The chain has TRBV19 and TRBJ1-1; 8 bases are a match to TRBD1. Germline V gene sequence: CDR1 LNHDA, CDR2 SQIVND (reference sequence). The ends lost 0 bases at V and 1 base at J; junction bases unmatched: 7. CDR3 size: 17 residues. Written as DNA, the CDR3 is TGTGCCAGTAGTATAGAAAGGAGGACAGGGTGGAACACTGAAGCTTTCTTT. It encodes CASSIERRTGWNTEAFF.